This note documents a single TCR beta chain sequence. Profiled with immunoSEQ multiplex PCR; TCRdb holds only in-frame clones, not every one. The data contain tens of thousands of clones, 88% of them singletons. The data are from a study of T cell changes during pregnancy in multiple sclerosis. The sequenced sample was CD4+ T cells from peripheral blood mononuclear cells, obtained in the first trimester of pregnancy. The TCR originated in a female donor in good health, enrolled as a control in a pregnancy study.

The DNA for the CDR3 is TGCAGCGTTGAAGATCGCCCCGGGCAGCCCCAGCATTTT. Its protein product is CSVEDRPGQPQHF. The chain has TRBV29-1 and TRBJ1-5; D is unclear. Germline V gene sequence: CDR1 SQVTM, CDR2 ANQGSEA. The CDR3 contains 13 residues. Trimming stripped 0 bases from V and 7 bases from J, with 10 bases between.